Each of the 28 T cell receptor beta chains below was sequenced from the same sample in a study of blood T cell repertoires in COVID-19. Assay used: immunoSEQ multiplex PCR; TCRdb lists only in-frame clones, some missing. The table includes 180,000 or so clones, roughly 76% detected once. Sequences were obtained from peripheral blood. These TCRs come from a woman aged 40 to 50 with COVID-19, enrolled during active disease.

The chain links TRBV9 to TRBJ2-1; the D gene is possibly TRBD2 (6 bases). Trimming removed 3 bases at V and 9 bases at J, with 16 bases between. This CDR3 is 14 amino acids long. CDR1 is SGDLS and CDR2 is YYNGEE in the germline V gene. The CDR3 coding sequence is TGTGCCAGCAGCGAAGAAGTACTAGCCGGTGAGCAGTTCTTC. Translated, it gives CASSEEVLAGEQFF. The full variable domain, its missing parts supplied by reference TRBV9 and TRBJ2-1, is DSGVTQTPKHLITATGQRVTLRCSPRSGDLSVYWYQQSLDQGLQFLIQYYNGEERAKGNILERFSAQQFPDLHSELNLSSLELGDSALYFCASSEEVLAGEQFFGPGTRLTVL.

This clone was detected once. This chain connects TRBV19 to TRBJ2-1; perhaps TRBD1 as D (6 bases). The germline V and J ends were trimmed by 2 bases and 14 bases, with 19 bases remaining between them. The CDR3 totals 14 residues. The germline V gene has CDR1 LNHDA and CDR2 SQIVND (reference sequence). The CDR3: CASSIQRGSNREFF. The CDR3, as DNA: TGTGCCAGTAGTATACAGAGGGGGAGTAATCGGGAGTTCTTC. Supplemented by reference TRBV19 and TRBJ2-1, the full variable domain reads DGGITQSPKYLFRKEGQNVTLSCEQNLNHDAMYWYRQDPGQGLRLIYYSQIVNDFQKGDIAEGYSVSREKKESFPLTVTSAQKNPTAFYLCASSIQRGSNREFFGPGTRLTVL.

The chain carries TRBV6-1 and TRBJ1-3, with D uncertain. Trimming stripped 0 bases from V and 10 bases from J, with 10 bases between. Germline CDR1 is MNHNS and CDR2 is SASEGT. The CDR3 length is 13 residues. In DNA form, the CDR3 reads TGTGCCAGCAGTGAAGCATTGGAGAGGACCATATATTTT. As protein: CASSEALERTIYF.

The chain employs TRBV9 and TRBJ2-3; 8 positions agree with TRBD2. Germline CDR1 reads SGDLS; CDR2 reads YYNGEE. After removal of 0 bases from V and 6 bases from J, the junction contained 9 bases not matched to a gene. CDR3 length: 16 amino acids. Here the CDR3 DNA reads TGTGCCAGCAGCGTAGGGGGACTAGATTCATCCGATACGCAGTATTTT. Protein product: CASSVGGLDSSDTQYF.

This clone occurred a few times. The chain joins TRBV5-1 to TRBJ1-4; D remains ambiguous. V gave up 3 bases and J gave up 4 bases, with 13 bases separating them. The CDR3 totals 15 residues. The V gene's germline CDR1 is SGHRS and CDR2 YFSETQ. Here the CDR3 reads CASSSGDPNNEKLFF. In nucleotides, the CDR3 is TGCGCCAGCAGCTCCGGGGATCCTAATAATGAAAAACTGTTTTTT. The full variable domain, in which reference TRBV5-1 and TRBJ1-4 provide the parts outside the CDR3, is KAGVTQTPRYLIKTRGQQVTLSCSPISGHRSVSWYQQTPGQGLQFLFEYFSETQRNKGNFPGRFSGRQFSNSRSEMNVSTLELGDSALYLCASSSGDPNNEKLFFGSGTQLSVL.

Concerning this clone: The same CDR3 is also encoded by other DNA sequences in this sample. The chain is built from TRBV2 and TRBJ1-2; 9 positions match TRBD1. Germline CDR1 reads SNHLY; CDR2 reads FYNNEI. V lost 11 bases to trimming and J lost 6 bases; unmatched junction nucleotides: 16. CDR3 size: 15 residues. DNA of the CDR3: TGTGCCCGACAGACAGGGGGGATAGGTGTAGATGGCTACACCTTC. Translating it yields CARQTGGIGVDGYTF.

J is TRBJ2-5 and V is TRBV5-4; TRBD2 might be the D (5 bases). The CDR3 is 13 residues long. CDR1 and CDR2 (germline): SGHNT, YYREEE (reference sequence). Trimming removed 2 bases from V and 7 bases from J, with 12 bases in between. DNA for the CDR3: TGTGCCAGCAGCTTTGACGAACGGGGGACCCAGTACTTC. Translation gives CASSFDERGTQYF. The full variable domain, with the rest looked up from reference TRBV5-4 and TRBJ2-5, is ETGVTQSPTHLIKTRGQQVTLRCSSQSGHNTVSWYQQALGQGPQFIFQYYREEENGRGNFPPRFSGLQFPNYSSELNVNALELDDSALYLCASSFDERGTQYFGPGTRLLVL.

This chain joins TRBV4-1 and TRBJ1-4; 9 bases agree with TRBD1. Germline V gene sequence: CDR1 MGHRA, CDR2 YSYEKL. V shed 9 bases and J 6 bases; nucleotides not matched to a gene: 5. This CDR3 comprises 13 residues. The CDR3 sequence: CASSGQGHEKLFF. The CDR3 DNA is TGCGCCAGTTCGGGACAGGGACATGAAAAACTGTTTTTT.

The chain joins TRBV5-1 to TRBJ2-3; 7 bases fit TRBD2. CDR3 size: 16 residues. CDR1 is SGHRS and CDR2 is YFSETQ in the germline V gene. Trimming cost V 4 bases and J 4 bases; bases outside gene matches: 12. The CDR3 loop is CASSPRRGSRSDTQYF. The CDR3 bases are TGCGCCAGCAGCCCCCGGCGGGGGAGTAGGTCAGATACGCAGTATTTT. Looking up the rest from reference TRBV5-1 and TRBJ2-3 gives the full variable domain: KAGVTQTPRYLIKTRGQQVTLSCSPISGHRSVSWYQQTPGQGLQFLFEYFSETQRNKGNFPGRFSGRQFSNSRSEMNVSTLELGDSALYLCASSPRRGSRSDTQYFGPGTRLTVL.

The DNA of the CDR3 is TGTGCTAGTGGCCTAGAAGAGGGCAAGCAAGCTTTCTTT. Its translation: CASGLEEGKQAFF. The V and J genes are TRBV12-5 and TRBJ1-1; D is unresolved. CDR1 is LGHNT, CDR2 FRNRAP, per germline. The CDR3 length is 13 residues. Trimming left V 6 bases short and J 9 bases short, with 17 bases between.

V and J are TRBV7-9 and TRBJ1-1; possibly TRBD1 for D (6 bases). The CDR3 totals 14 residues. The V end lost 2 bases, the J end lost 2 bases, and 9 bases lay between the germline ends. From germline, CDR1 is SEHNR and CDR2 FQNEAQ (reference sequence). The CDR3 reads CASSLRTDNTEAFF. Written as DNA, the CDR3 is TGTGCCAGCAGCTTAAGGACAGACAACACTGAAGCTTTCTTT.

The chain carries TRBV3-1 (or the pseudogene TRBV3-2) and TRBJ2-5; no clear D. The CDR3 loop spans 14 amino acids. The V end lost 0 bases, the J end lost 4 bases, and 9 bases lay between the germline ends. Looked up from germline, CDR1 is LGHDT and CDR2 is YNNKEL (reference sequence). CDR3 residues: CASSQDRLIETQYF. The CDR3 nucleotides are TGTGCCAGCAGCCAAGACAGGCTCATAGAGACCCAGTACTTC.

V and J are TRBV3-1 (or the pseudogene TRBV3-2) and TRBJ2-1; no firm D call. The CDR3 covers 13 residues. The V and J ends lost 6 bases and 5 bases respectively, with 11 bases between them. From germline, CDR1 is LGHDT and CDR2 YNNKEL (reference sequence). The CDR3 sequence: CASSKLSHNEQFF. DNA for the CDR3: TGTGCCAGCAGTAAGTTGAGTCACAATGAGCAGTTCTTC.

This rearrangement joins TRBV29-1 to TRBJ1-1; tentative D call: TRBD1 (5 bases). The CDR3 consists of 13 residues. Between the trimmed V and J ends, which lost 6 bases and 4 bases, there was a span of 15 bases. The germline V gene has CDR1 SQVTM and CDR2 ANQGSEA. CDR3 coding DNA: TGCAGCGTAAAAGGGGTGTCTGCCACTGAAGCTTTCTTT. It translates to CSVKGVSATEAFF.

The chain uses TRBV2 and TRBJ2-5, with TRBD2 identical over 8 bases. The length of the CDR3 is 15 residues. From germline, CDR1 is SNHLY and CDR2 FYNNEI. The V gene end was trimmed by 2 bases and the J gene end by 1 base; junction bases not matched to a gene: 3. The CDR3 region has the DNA TGTGCCAGCAGTGAAACCGGGAGGGCCCAAGAGACCCAGTACTTC. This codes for CASSETGRAQETQYF.

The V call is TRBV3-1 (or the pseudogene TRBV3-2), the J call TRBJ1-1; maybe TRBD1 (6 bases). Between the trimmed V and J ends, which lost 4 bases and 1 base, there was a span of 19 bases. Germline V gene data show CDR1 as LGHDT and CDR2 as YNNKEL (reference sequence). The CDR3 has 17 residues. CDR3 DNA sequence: TGTGCCAGCAGCCTTCACTCCGCCGGGACACCGAACACTGAAGCTTTCTTT. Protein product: CASSLHSAGTPNTEAFF.

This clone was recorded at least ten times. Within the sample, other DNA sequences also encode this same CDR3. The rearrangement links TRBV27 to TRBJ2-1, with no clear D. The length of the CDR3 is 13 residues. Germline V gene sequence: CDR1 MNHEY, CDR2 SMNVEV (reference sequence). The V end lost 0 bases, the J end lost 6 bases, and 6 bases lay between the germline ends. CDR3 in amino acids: CASSLSSSNEQFF. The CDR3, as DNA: TGTGCCAGCAGTTTATCGTCCAGCAATGAGCAGTTCTTC.

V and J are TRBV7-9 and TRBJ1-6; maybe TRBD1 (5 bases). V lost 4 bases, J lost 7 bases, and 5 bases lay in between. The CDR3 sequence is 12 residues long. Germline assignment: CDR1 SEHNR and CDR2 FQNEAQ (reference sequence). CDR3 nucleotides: TGTGCCAGCAGCTGGGGCAATTCACCCCTCCACTTT. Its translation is CASSWGNSPLHF.

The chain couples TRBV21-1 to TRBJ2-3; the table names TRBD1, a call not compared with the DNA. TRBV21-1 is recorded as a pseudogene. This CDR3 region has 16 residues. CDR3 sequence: CASSRQDRESTDTQYF. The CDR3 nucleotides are TGTGCCAGCAGCCGTCAGGACAGGGAGAGCACAGATACGCAGTATTTT.

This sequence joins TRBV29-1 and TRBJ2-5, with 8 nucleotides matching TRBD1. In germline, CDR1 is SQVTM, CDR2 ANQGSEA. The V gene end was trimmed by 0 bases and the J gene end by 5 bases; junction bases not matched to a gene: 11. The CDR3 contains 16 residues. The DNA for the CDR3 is TGCAGCGTTGAAGACCCCAGGGGGCCTCTCCGGGAGACCCAGTACTTC. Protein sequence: CSVEDPRGPLRETQYF.

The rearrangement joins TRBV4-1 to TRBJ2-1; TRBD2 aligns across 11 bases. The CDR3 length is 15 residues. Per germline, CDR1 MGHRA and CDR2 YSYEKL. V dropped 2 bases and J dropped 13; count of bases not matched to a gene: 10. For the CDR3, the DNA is TGCGCCAGCAGCCAACCCACTAGCGGGAGCCTAGGTCAGTTCTTC. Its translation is CASSQPTSGSLGQFF.

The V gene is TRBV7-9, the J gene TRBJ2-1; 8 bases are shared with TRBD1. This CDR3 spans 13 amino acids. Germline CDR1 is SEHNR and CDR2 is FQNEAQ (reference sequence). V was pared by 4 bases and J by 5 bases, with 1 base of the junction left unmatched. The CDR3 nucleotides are TGTGCCAGCAGCTCGACAGGGGACAATGAGCAGTTCTTC. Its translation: CASSSTGDNEQFF.

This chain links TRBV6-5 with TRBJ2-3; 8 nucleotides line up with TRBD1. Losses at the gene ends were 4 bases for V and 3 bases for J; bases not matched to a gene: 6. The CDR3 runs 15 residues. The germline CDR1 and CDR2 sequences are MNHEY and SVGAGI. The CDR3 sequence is CASSSTGAQTDTQYF. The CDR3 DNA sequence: TGTGCCAGCAGTTCGACAGGGGCTCAGACAGATACGCAGTATTTT.

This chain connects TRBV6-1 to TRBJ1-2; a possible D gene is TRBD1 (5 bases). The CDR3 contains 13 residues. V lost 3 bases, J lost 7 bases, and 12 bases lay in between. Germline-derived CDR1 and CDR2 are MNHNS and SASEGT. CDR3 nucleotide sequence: TGTGCCAGCAGTGAGTTTGGGGCCCGTGGCTACACCTTC. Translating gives CASSEFGARGYTF.

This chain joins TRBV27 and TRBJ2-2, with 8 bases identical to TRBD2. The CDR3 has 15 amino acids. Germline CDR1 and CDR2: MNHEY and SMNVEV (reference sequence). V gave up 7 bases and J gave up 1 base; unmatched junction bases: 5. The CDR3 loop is CASNSAGGNTGELFF. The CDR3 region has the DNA TGTGCCAGCAATTCGGCGGGAGGGAACACCGGGGAGCTGTTTTTT.

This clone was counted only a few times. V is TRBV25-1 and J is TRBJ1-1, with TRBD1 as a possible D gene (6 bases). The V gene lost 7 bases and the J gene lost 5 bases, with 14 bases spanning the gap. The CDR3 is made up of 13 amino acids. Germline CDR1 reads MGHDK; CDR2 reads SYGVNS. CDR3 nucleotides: TGTGCCAGCACCGTCGTTACAGGGACTGAAGCTTTCTTT. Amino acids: CASTVVTGTEAFF.

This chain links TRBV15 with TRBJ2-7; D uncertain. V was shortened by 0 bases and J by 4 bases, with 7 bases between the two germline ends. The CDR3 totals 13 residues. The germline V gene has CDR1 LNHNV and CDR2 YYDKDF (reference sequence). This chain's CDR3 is CATSRDQAYEQYF. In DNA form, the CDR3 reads TGTGCCACCAGCAGAGATCAAGCATACGAGCAGTACTTC.

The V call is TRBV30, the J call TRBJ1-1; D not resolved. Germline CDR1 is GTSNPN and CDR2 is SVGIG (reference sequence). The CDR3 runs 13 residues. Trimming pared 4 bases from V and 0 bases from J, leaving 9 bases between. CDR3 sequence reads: CAWNTEMNTEAFF. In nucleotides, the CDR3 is TGTGCCTGGAACACGGAGATGAACACTGAAGCTTTCTTT.